The entry that follows covers one T cell receptor (beta chain) sequence. CDR1 is SNHLY, CDR2 FYNNEI, per germline. The CDR3 is made up of 15 amino acids. Trimming left V 5 bases short and J 1 base short, with 12 bases between. Sequenced by immunoSEQ multiplex PCR; TCRdb stores in-frame clones only, minus some. The sample carries some 180,000 clones, roughly 86% recorded once. Everyone who took part was about 18 to 90 years old, and they came from some 23 US areas. Participant reports of clinical history set cohort assignment. These data belong to a study of blood T cell repertoires in COVID-19. Overall study: Cohort 3 recovery required two negative PCRs, clearance, or symptom resolution. The analysed material was cDNA or gDNA that came from T cells, B-cell-depleted T cells, or PBMCs.

The sequence was collected from a woman between 40 and 55 years old in a cohort exposed to, infected with or recovered from COVID-19 (not recorded which). The chain links TRBV2 to TRBJ1-5; no firm D call. Sequences were obtained from PBMCs or T cells enriched from blood (not recorded which). CDR3 nucleotides: TGTGCCAGCAGTAACTACTTTAAGAGCAATCAGCCCCAGCATTTT. Amino acids: CASSNYFKSNQPQHF.